The clone carrying this T cell receptor beta chain was picked up one time. This specimen belongs to a study of Ad26.COV2.S vaccination and SARS-CoV-2 variants. Study-level information: The donor participated in the COV1001 trial, in its Ad26.COV2.S arm.

The assay was immunoSEQ multiplex PCR, and TCRdb's table has in-frame clones only and misses some. This table holds 200,000 to 300,000 clones, 70% to 90% found once. Treatment indicated: around 19 received Ad26.COV2.S at low or high dose, single or two shots; about 5 received placebo; per-sample allocation not given. Sampling was performed 63 days after the first vaccine or placebo injection. The CDR3 spans 14 residues. Germline V gene lookup returns CDR1 SGHTS and CDR2 YDEGEE. V trimming: 2 bases; J trimming: 4 bases; junction bases outside the gene matches: 3. Sequenced here: peripheral blood, sampled in a trial of Ad26.COV2.S vaccine versus placebo. This sequence was found in a person aged 18-65 years who received the Ad26.COV2.S COVID-19 vaccine or a placebo. The chain joins TRBV5-8 to TRBJ2-5; TRBD1 agrees at 9 bases. For the CDR3, the DNA is TGTGCCAGCAGCTTAAGGACAGGGGCAGAGACCCAGTACTTC. This translates into CASSLRTGAETQYF. Together with reference TRBV5-8 and TRBJ2-5, the CDR3 gives the full variable domain: EAGVTQSPTHLIKTRGQQATLRCSPISGHTSVYWYQQALGLGLQFLLWYDEGEERNRGNFPPRFSGRQFPNYSSELNVNALELEDSALYLCASSLRTGAETQYFGPGTRLLVL.